Shown below are 24 T cell receptor beta chains from a single sample sequenced in a study of shared clonotypes between healthy human individuals. Naive CD8 cells lacked CD45RO, underwent positive selection for CCR7 and left out terminally differentiated effector memory CD45RA+ cells. Profiling relied on immunoSEQ multiplex PCR, and the TCRdb table lists in-frame clones only, not all of them. Of about 2.1 million clones listed, around 93% are singletons. The source material was naive CD8+ T cells from PBMCs. Receptors were obtained from a man aged 18 to 35 in good health. Some clones in this sample may be carry-over from other donors' samples.

The chain joins TRBV28 to TRBJ1-5, with TRBD1 identical over 7 bases. After removal of 2 bases from V and 5 bases from J, the junction contained 6 bases not matched to a gene. Germline values: CDR1 MDHEN, CDR2 SYDVKM. CDR3 length: 15 residues. CDR3 sequence reads: CASSLRDSSYQPQHF. CDR3 nucleotide sequence: TGTGCCAGCAGTTTAAGGGACAGTTCTTATCAGCCCCAGCATTTT.

The chain carries TRBV27 and TRBJ1-5; no definite D call. Germline V CDR1 and CDR2: MNHEY, SMNVEV (reference sequence). The CDR3 length is 15 residues. V lost 2 bases and J lost 2, with 10 bases in between. The CDR3 region is CASSLLGERNQPQHF. Here the CDR3 DNA reads TGTGCCAGCAGTTTACTGGGAGAGCGCAATCAGCCCCAGCATTTT.

The CDR3 loop is CASSLAEATAIYGYTF. In nucleotides, the CDR3 is TGTGCCAGCAGCTTAGCGGAAGCCACGGCAATCTATGGCTACACCTTC. This chain links TRBV7-9 with TRBJ1-2; no reliable D call. The V gene's germline CDR1 is SEHNR and CDR2 FQNEAQ (reference sequence). This CDR3 spans 16 amino acids. V gave up 0 bases and J gave up 4 bases, with 15 bases separating them. The whole variable domain, remainder taken from reference TRBV7-9 and TRBJ1-2, is DTGVSQNPRHKITKRGQNVTFRCDPISEHNRLYWYRQTLGQGPEFLTYFQNEAQLEKSRLLSDRFSAERPKGSFSTLEIQRTEQGDSAMYLCASSLAEATAIYGYTFGSGTRLTVV.

V gene TRBV7-2 combines with J gene TRBJ2-1, with 9 bases that match TRBD2. V shed 5 bases and J 5 bases; nucleotides not matched to a gene: 16. Germline V gives CDR1 SGHTA, CDR2 FQGNSA. The CDR3 spans 18 residues. CDR3 in DNA: TGTGCCAGCAGCGTCCGTTGGGCGGGAGGGGGTTGGGACAATGAGCAGTTCTTC. Translated: CASSVRWAGGGWDNEQFF.

This chain links TRBV6-6 with TRBJ2-6, with D maybe TRBD2 (7 bases). The V end lost 7 bases, the J end lost 0 bases, and 13 bases lay between the germline ends. Germline lookup yields CDR1 MNHNY and CDR2 SVGAGI (reference sequence). The CDR3 runs 16 residues. CDR3 loop: CASIPRGGSGANVLTF. CDR3 bases: TGTGCCAGCATCCCGAGGGGGGGCTCTGGGGCCAACGTCCTGACTTTC.

The chain recombines TRBV7-8 with TRBJ1-5; D is undetermined. Germline V lookup: CDR1 SGHVS, CDR2 FQNEAQ. V gave up 2 bases and J gave up 6 bases, with 11 bases separating them. The CDR3 length is 14 residues. As DNA, the CDR3 is TGTGCCAGCAGCTTATGGCATGTGGGTCAGCCCCAGCATTTT. Protein product: CASSLWHVGQPQHF. Full variable domain (missing parts from reference TRBV7-8 and TRBJ1-5): GAGVSQSPRYKVAKRGQDVALRCDPISGHVSLFWYQQALGQGPEFLTYFQNEAQLDKSGLPSDRFFAERPEGSVSTLKIQRTQQEDSAVYLCASSLWHVGQPQHFGDGTRLSIL.

The chain recombines TRBV30 with TRBJ2-3; D is undetermined. The germline V and J ends were trimmed by 3 bases and 4 bases, with 14 bases remaining between them. This CDR3 contains 14 residues. Germline lookup yields CDR1 GTSNPN and CDR2 SVGIG (reference sequence). CDR3 protein: CAWSRSVVADTQYF. The CDR3 region has the DNA TGTGCCTGGAGCCGCAGCGTAGTGGCAGATACGCAGTATTTT.

This clone has only a few counts. CDR3 sequence reads: CASRRTGEAFF. DNA of the CDR3: TGTGCCAGCAGACGGACAGGTGAAGCTTTCTTT. The gene calls are TRBV7-9 and TRBJ1-1; 7 nucleotides match TRBD1. The junction had 2 bases not matched to a gene; V was cut back by 6 bases and J by 7 bases. The CDR3 sequence is 11 residues long. In germline, CDR1 is SEHNR, CDR2 FQNEAQ (reference sequence).

This chain links TRBV13 with TRBJ2-5; possibly TRBD2 for D (5 bases). The V gene's germline CDR1 is PRHDT and CDR2 FYEKMQ (reference sequence). The CDR3 spans 12 residues. V lost 6 bases to trimming and J lost 3 bases, with 8 bases between them. CDR3: CASRSGEETQYF. The CDR3 bases are TGTGCCAGCAGGTCCGGGGAAGAGACCCAGTACTTC.

The CDR3 DNA is TGTGCCAGCAGAGAACGGAGGGCACCCTACGAGCAGTACTTC. Amino acids: CASRERRAPYEQYF. This sequence joins TRBV28 and TRBJ2-7, with D perhaps matching TRBD2 (6 bases). This CDR3 is built from 14 residues. Germline V gene lookup returns CDR1 MDHEN and CDR2 SYDVKM. V lost 6 bases and J lost 2, with 14 bases in between.

V usage is TRBV2 and J usage is TRBJ2-5, with D possibly being TRBD1 or TRBD2 (5 bases each). Trimming shortened V by 2 bases and J by 5 bases, and 18 bases separated the two germline ends. Per germline, CDR1 SNHLY and CDR2 FYNNEI. The CDR3 is made up of 16 amino acids. The CDR3 DNA sequence: TGTGCCAGCAGTGAAAAGGGGTGGACGAGGGTCGAGACCCAGTACTTC. It translates to CASSEKGWTRVETQYF.

The chain recombines TRBV6-5 with TRBJ2-1; a possible D gene is TRBD2 (6 bases). The CDR3 sequence is 15 residues long. Germline CDR1 MNHEY, CDR2 SVGAGI. The ends were cut back, 7 bases at V and 0 bases at J, with 13 bases in the middle. The CDR3 spells CASTPGRNSYNEQFF. Written as DNA, the CDR3 is TGTGCCAGCACCCCAGGGAGGAACTCCTACAATGAGCAGTTCTTC.

The chain employs TRBV29-1 and TRBJ1-2, with 7 bases aligning to TRBD1. J was trimmed by 1 base and V by 4 bases; bases with no gene match: 9. CDR3 size: 15 residues. The germline V gene has CDR1 SQVTM and CDR2 ANQGSEA. CDR3 residues: CSVAQRDSFNYGYTF. CDR3 sequence (DNA): TGCAGCGTTGCTCAGAGGGACAGTTTTAACTATGGCTACACCTTC.

This chain connects TRBV6-5 to TRBJ2-1; D gene uncertain. This CDR3 contains 16 residues. V lost 0 bases and J 0 bases, leaving 9 bases between the germline ends. From germline, CDR1 is MNHEY and CDR2 SVGAGI. The CDR3 here is CASSYSWGDSYNEQFF. CDR3 nucleotide sequence: TGTGCCAGCAGTTACTCCTGGGGTGACTCCTACAATGAGCAGTTCTTC.

The chain has TRBV5-6 and TRBJ2-1; 8 bases map to TRBD2. The CDR3 length is 16 residues. CDR1 is SGHDT and CDR2 is YYEEEE in the germline V gene. V trimming: 0 bases; J trimming: 2 bases; junction bases outside the gene matches: 4. CDR3 protein: CASSLEASGPYNEQFF. CDR3 bases: TGTGCCAGCAGCTTGGAAGCTAGCGGGCCCTACAATGAGCAGTTCTTC.

The V call is TRBV4-2, the J call TRBJ1-1, with no clear D. The ends were cut back, 5 bases at V and 3 bases at J, with 16 bases in the middle. This CDR3 has 15 residues. The V gene's germline CDR1 is LGHNA and CDR2 YNFKEQ. In DNA form, the CDR3 reads TGTGCCAGCAGCGGATCGGTAGGCCCGGACACTGAAGCTTTCTTT. It translates to CASSGSVGPDTEAFF.

The chain recombines TRBV10-3 with TRBJ1-5; 7 nucleotides align to TRBD1. Unmatched junction bases numbered 9, after V lost 6 bases and J lost 1 base. This CDR3 spans 16 amino acids. The germline CDR1 and CDR2 sequences are ENHRY and SYGVKD. CDR3 sequence: CAIRVTGEESNQPQHF. The CDR3 nucleotides are TGTGCCATCAGGGTTACAGGGGAGGAGAGCAATCAGCCCCAGCATTTT.

The chain combines TRBV19 with TRBJ1-1; D not resolved. This CDR3 contains 11 residues. Germline assignment: CDR1 LNHDA and CDR2 SQIVND (reference sequence). The V and J ends lost 7 bases and 6 bases respectively, with 9 bases between them. The CDR3 DNA follows: TGTGCCAGTATTGGGTGGGCTGAAGCTTTCTTT. Its translation is CASIGWAEAFF.

This chain links TRBV27 with TRBJ2-1; D is undetermined. The CDR3 spans 13 residues. With 2 bases removed from V and 7 bases from J, the gap between germline ends came to 9 bases. Germline loops: CDR1 MNHEY, CDR2 SMNVEV (reference sequence). The CDR3 nucleotides read TGTGCCAGCAGTTTAGGGTTACCAAATGAGCAGTTCTTC. This codes for CASSLGLPNEQFF.

This clone came up once. The rearrangement joins TRBV27 to TRBJ1-2, with D tentatively TRBD1 (6 bases). Looked up from germline, CDR1 is MNHEY and CDR2 is SMNVEV (reference sequence). The CDR3 runs 15 residues. The V and J ends lost 5 bases and 1 base respectively, with 14 bases between them. The CDR3 bases are TGTGCCAGCAGTCCGCGGGACACGATTAACTATGGCTACACCTTC. Translation gives CASSPRDTINYGYTF.

This clone has a single count. This chain uses TRBV25-1 with TRBJ1-4, with TRBD1 as a possible D gene (5 bases). V lost 4 bases and J 5 bases, leaving 14 bases between the germline ends. The CDR3 runs 15 residues. Per germline, CDR1 MGHDK and CDR2 SYGVNS. The CDR3 loop reads CASSVGTVPNEKLFF. The CDR3 bases are TGTGCCAGCAGTGTCGGGACGGTCCCGAATGAAAAACTGTTTTTT.

The CDR3 protein is CASLLAWGQANTGELFF. The DNA for the CDR3 is TGTGCCAGCCTTCTTGCCTGGGGACAAGCGAACACCGGGGAGCTGTTTTTT. The chain uses TRBV18 and TRBJ2-2; perhaps TRBD1 as D (6 bases). Trimming removed 8 bases at V and 0 bases at J, with 19 bases between. There are 17 residues in the CDR3. CDR1 is KGHSH and CDR2 is LQKENI in the germline V gene.

The chain is built from TRBV11-2 and TRBJ2-1, with unresolved D. The V end lost 3 bases, the J end lost 4 bases, and 16 bases lay between the germline ends. This CDR3 has 16 residues. The germline V gene has CDR1 SGHAT and CDR2 FQNNGV. CDR3 sequence reads: CASSFWAQTKYNEQFF. The CDR3 coding sequence is TGTGCCAGCAGCTTCTGGGCGCAAACGAAATACAATGAGCAGTTCTTC.

The chain joins TRBV27 to TRBJ2-1; D is ambiguous. The CDR3 has 14 amino acids. Germline-derived CDR1 and CDR2 are MNHEY and SMNVEV (reference sequence). V gave up 1 base and J gave up 8 bases, with 12 bases separating them. CDR3 protein: CASSLFHRADEQFF. The CDR3 DNA sequence: TGTGCCAGCAGTTTATTTCACCGAGCCGATGAGCAGTTCTTC.